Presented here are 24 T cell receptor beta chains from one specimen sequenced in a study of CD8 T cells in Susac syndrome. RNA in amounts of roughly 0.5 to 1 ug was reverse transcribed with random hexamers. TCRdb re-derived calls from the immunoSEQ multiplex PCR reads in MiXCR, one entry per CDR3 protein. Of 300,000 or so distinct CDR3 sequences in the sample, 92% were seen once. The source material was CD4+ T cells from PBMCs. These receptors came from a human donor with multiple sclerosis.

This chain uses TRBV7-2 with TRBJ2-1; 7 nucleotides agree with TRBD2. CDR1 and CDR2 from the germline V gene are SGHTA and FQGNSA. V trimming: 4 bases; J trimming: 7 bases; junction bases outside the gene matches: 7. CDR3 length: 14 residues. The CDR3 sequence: CASSYRLARNEQFF. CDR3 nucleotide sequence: TGTGCCAGCAGCTACCGACTAGCCCGGAATGAGCAGTTCTTC.

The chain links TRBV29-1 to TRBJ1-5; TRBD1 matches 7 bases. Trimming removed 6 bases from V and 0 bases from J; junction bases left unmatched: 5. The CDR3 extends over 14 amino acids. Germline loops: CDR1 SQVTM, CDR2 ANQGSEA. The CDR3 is CSVQTGSSNQPQHF. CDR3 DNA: TGCAGCGTACAGACAGGGAGTAGCAATCAGCCCCAGCATTTT.

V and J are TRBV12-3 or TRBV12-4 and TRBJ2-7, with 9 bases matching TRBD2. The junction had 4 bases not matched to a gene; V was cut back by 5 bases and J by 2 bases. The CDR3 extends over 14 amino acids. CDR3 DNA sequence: TGTGCCAGCAGTGGTAGCGGGGGACCCTACGAGCAGTACTTC. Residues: CASSGSGGPYEQYF.

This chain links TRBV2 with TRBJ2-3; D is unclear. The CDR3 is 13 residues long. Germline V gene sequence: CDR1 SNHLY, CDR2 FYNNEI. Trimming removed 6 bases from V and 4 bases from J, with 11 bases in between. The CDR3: CASSRGRADTQYF. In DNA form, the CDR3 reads TGTGCCAGCAGCAGAGGCAGAGCAGATACGCAGTATTTT.

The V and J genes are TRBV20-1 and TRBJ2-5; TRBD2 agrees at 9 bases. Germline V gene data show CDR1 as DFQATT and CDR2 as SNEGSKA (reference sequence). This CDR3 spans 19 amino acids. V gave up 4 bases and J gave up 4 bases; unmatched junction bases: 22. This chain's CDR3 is CSAMGQPQIVSGSGETQYF. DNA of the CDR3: TGCAGTGCTATGGGTCAACCTCAGATTGTTAGCGGGAGCGGAGAGACCCAGTACTTC.

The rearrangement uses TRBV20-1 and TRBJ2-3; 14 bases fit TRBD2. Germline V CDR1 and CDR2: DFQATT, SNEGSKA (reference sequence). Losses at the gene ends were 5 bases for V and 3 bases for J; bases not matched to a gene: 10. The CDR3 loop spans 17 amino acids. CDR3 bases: TGCAGTGCTCCTGACAGTCGGACTAGCGGGAGGACAGATACGCAGTATTTT. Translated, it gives CSAPDSRTSGRTDTQYF.

CDR3 region: CSAMSPGLAGDLSSYEQYF. In DNA form, the CDR3 reads TGCAGTGCCATGTCTCCGGGACTAGCGGGAGACCTCAGCTCCTACGAGCAGTACTTC. The chain couples TRBV20-1 to TRBJ2-7, with 14 bases matching TRBD2. CDR3 length equals 19 residues. Germline values: CDR1 DFQATT, CDR2 SNEGSKA (reference sequence). J was trimmed by 0 bases and V by 6 bases; bases with no gene match: 16.

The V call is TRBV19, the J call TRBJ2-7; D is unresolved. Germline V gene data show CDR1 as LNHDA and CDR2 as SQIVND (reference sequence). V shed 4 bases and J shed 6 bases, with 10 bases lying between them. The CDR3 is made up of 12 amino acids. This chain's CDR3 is CASSTLQGEQYF. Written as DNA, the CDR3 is TGTGCCAGTAGTACCCTCCAAGGCGAGCAGTACTTC.

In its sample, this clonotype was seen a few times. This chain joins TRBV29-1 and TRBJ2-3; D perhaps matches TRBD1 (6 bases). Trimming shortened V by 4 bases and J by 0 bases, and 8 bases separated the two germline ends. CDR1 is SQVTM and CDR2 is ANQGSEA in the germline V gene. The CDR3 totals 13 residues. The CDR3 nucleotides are TGCAGCGTTGCAGGGGCCAGCACAGATACGCAGTATTTT. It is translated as CSVAGASTDTQYF.

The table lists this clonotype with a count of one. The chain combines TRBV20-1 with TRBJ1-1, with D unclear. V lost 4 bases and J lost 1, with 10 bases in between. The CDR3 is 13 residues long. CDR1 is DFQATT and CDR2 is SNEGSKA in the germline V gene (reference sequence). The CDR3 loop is CSAIGRTNTEAFF. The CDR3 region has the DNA TGCAGTGCTATAGGACGGACGAACACTGAAGCTTTCTTT.

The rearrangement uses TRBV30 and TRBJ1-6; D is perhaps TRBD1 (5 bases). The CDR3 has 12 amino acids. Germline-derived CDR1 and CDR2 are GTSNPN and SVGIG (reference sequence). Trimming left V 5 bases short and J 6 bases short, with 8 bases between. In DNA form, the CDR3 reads TGTGCCTGGGGGGGGGTTAATTCACCCCTCCACTTT. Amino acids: CAWGGVNSPLHF.

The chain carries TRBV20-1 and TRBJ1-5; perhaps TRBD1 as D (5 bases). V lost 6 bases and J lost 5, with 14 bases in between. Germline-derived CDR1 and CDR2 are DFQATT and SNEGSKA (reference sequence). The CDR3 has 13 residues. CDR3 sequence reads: CSAAGTFDQPQHF. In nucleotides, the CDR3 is TGCAGTGCCGCCGGGACTTTCGATCAGCCCCAGCATTTT.

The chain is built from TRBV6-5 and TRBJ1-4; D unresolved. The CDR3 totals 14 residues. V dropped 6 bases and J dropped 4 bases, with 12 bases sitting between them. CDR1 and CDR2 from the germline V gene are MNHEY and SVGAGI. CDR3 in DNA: TGTGCCAGCAGCCGGCGGGCCCTTAATGAAAAACTGTTTTTT. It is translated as CASSRRALNEKLFF.

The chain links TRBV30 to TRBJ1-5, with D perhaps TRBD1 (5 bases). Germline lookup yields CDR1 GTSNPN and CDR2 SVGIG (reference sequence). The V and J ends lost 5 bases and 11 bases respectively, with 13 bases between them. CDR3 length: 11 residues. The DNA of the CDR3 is TGTGCCTGGTCCACAGGTCGGGCCCAGCATTTT. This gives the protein CAWSTGRAQHF.

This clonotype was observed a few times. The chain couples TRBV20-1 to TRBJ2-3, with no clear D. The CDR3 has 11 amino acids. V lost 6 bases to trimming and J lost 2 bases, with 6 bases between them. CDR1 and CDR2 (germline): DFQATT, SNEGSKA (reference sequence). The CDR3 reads CSAWLTDTQYF. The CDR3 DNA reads TGCAGTGCATGGCTCACAGATACGCAGTATTTT.

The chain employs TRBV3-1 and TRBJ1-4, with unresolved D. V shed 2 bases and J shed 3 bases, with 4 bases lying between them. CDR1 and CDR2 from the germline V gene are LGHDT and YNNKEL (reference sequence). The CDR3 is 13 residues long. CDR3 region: CASSQTSNEKLFF. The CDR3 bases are TGTGCCAGCAGCCAAACTTCTAATGAAAAACTGTTTTTT.

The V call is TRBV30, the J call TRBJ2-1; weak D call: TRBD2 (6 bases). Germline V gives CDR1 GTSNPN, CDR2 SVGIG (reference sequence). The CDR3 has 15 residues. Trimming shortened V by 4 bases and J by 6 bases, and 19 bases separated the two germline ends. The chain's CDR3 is CAWNLLTSRANEQFF. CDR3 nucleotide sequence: TGTGCCTGGAACCTCCTCACTAGCAGGGCCAATGAGCAGTTCTTC.

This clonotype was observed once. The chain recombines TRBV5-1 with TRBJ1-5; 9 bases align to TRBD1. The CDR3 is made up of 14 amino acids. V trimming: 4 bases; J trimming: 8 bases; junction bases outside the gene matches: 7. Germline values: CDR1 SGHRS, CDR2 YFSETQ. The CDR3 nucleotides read TGCGCCAGCAGCCCCGGACAGGGGTATAAGCCCCAGCATTTT. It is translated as CASSPGQGYKPQHF. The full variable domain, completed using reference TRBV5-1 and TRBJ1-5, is KAGVTQTPRYLIKTRGQQVTLSCSPISGHRSVSWYQQTPGQGLQFLFEYFSETQRNKGNFPGRFSGRQFSNSRSEMNVSTLELGDSALYLCASSPGQGYKPQHFGDGTRLSIL.

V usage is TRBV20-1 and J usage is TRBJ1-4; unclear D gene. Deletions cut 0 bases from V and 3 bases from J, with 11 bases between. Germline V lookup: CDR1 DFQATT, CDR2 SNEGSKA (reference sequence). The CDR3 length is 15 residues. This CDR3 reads CSARESGGSNEKLFF. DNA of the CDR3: TGCAGTGCTAGAGAGTCTGGAGGGTCTAATGAAAAACTGTTTTTT.

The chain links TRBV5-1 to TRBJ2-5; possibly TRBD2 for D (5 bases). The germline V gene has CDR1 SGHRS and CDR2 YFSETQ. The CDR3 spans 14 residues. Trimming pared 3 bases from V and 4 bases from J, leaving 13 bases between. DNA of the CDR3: TGCGCCAGCAGCTGGACGGGGTTCGGAGAGACCCAGTACTTC. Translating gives CASSWTGFGETQYF.

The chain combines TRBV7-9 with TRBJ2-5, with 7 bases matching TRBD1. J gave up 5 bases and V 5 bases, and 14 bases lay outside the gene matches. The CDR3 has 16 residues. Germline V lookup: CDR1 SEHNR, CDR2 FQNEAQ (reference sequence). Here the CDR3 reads CASSVSGTAGSETQYF. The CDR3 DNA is TGTGCCAGCAGCGTATCCGGGACAGCAGGCTCGGAGACCCAGTACTTC.

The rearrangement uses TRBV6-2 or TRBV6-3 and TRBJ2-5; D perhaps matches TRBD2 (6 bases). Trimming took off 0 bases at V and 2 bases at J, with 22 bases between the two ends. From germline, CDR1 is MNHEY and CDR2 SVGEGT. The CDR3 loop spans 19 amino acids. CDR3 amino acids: CASSYSGYPRGNRQETQYF. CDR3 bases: TGTGCCAGCAGTTACTCAGGTTACCCGCGGGGAAATCGGCAAGAGACCCAGTACTTC.

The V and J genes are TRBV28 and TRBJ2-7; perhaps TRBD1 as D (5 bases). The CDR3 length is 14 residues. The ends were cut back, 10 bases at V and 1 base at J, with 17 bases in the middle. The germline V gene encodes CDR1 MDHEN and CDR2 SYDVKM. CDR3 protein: CATQTRVGSYEQYF. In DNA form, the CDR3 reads TGTGCCACTCAGACCAGGGTTGGATCCTACGAGCAGTACTTC. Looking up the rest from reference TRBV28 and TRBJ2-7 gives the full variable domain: DVKVTQSSRYLVKRTGEKVFLECVQDMDHENMFWYRQDPGLGLRLIYFSYDVKMKEKGDIPEGYSVSREKKERFSLILESASTNQTSMYLCATQTRVGSYEQYFGPGTRLTVT.

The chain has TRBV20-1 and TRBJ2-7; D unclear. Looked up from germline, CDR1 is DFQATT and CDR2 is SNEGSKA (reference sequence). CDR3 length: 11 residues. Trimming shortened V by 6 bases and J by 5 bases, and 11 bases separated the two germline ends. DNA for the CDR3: TGCAGTGCGAGTGCACGGAACGAGCAGTACTTC. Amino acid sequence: CSASARNEQYF.